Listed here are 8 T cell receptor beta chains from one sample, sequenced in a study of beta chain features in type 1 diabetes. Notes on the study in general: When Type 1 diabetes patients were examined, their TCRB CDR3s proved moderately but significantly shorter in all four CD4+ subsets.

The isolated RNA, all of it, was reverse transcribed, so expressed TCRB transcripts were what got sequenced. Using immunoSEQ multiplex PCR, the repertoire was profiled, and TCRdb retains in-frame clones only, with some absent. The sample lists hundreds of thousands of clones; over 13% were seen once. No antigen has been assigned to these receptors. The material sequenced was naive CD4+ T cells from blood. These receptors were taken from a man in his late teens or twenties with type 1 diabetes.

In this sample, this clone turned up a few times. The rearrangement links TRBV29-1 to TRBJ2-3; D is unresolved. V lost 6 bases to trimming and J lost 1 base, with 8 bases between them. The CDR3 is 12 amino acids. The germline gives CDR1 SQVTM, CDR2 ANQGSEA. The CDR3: CSVGSGTDTQYF. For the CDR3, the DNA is TGCAGCGTGGGGTCGGGCACAGATACGCAGTATTTT.

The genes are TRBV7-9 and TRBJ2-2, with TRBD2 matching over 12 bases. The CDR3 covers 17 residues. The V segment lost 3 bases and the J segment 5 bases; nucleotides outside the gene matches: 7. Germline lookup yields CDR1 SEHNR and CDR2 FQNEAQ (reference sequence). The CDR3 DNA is TGTGCCAGCAGCTTGACTAGCGGGAGTCTGGAAACCGGGGAGCTGTTTTTT. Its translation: CASSLTSGSLETGELFF.

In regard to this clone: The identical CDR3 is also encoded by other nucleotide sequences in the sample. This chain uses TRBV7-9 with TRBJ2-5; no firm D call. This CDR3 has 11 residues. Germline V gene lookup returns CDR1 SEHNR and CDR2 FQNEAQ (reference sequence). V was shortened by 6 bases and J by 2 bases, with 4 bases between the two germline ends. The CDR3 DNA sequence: TGTGCCAGCAGAACGCAAGAGACCCAGTACTTC. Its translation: CASRTQETQYF.

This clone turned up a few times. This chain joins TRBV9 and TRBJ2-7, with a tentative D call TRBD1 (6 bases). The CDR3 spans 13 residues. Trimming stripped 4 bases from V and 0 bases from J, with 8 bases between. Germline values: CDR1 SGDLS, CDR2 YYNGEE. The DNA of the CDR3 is TGTGCCAGCAGCCGGGGACACTCCTACGAGCAGTACTTC. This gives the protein CASSRGHSYEQYF.

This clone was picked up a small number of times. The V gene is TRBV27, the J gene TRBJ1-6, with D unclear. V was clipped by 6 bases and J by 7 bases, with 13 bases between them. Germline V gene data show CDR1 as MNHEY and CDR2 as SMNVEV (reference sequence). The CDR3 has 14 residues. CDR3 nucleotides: TGTGCCAGCAGGGCAGTGGCCCGAAATTCACCCCTCCACTTT. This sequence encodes CASRAVARNSPLHF.

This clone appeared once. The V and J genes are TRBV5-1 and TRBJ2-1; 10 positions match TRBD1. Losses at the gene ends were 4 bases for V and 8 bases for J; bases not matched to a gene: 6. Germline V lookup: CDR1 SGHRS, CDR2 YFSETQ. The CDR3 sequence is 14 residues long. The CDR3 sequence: CASSHRQGADEQFF. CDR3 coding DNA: TGCGCCAGCAGCCATCGACAGGGGGCCGATGAGCAGTTCTTC.

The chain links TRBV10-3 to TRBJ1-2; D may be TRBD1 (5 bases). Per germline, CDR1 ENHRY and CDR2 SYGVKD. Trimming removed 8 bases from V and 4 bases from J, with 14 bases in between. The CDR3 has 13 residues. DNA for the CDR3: TGTGCCATCCTCGAAACAGGAGGCTATGGCTACACCTTC. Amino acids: CAILETGGYGYTF.

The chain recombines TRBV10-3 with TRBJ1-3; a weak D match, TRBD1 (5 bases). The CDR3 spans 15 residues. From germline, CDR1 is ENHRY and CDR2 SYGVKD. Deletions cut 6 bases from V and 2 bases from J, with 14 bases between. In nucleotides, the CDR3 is TGTGCCATCAGCCCCGGGACCTGGACTGGAAACACCATATATTTT. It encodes CAISPGTWTGNTIYF.